This TCR beta chain was captured in a study of post-analysis software for immune sequencing data. General observations from the study: People with multiple sclerosis had a significantly lower normalized Chao1 diversity than controls did.

Prepared libraries of TCR beta cDNA carried unique molecular identifiers. One entry per CDR3 protein results from TCRdb running MiXCR on the PCR reads. The sample consists of 150,000 to 200,000 distinct CDR3 sequences, around 36% of them appearing once. Of note for this clonotype: Its target is unknown. Mismatch with germline at one junction end may stem from a read error.

The receptor was derived from a girl aged 5 to 17 with multiple sclerosis. The starting material was blood, obtained after autologous hematopoietic stem cell transplantation.

The CDR3: CASREAGVRGGEQFF. CDR3 in DNA: TGTGCCAGCAGGGAAGCGGGAGTCCGCGGGGGTGAGCAGTTCTTC. This rearrangement joins TRBV2 to TRBJ2-1; 8 positions agree with TRBD2. The CDR3 contains 15 residues. Germline CDR1 reads SNHLY; CDR2 reads FYNNEI.